This paragraph reports one T cell receptor beta chain. These data belong to a study of cytomegalovirus exposure and HLA in healthy donors. Primers: 60 Vbeta forward and 13 Jbeta reverse. The protocol was immunoSEQ multiplex PCR, while the TCRdb copy is restricted to in-frame clones and leaves out a portion. The table has about 120,000 clones, more than 60% seen once. The CDR3 sequence is 17 residues long. Germline assignment: CDR1 MNHEY and CDR2 SMNVEV (reference sequence). V was cut by 0 bases and J by 0 bases, with 12 bases left in between. V usage is TRBV27 and J usage is TRBJ2-1, with D unresolved. The material sequenced was PBMCs. The sequence derives from a woman between 40 and 55 years old in good health and CMV-seropositive. This CDR3 is CASSLSRRLSSYNEQFF. The CDR3 DNA reads TGTGCCAGCAGTTTATCTAGGCGACTGAGCTCCTACAATGAGCAGTTCTTC.